What follows describes a single TCR beta chain. This sample is drawn from a study of T cell repertoires in ileal Crohn's disease. CDR1 and CDR2 from the germline V gene are WSHSY and SAAADI. The CDR3 is made up of 18 amino acids. V was pared by 8 bases and J by 8 bases, with 31 bases between. Some clones are missing from TCRdb's copy, which holds only in-frame ones; the method was immunoSEQ multiplex PCR. The table lists thousands of clones, around 79% of them singletons. Indicated time point: inflamed ileum from the surgical specimen. The chain employs TRBV10-2 and TRBJ2-1; tentative D call: TRBD2 (8 bases). The sequence was obtained from an adult with Crohn's disease. The material sequenced was ileal tissue. The DNA for the CDR3 is TGCGCCAGCGCAGGGGGAATGGCAACGGGAGGGTCTTTGGATGAGCAGTTCTTC. Its protein product is CASAGGMATGGSLDEQFF.